This T cell receptor (beta chain) comes out of a study of regulatory T cells in long-lasting Graves disease. A few counts support this clonotype. Its antigen is unidentified. V lost 10 bases and J 7 bases, leaving 10 bases between the germline ends. The CDR3 totals 11 residues. Germline CDR1 SGHVS, CDR2 FNYEAQ. Time point indicated: newly diagnosed GD, antithyroid drugs for less than 3 months. TCR sequences were obtained from RNA taken from PBMCs. Arm-PCR of CDR3 regions and iRepertoire HTBI primers were the basis on which TCR beta libraries were built. TCRdb analysed the multiplex PCR reads with MiXCR anew, one entry per CDR3 protein. The sample has some 450,000 distinct CDR3 sequences; 16% are singletons. Study conclusions and caveats: Patients with persistent disease showed a bias toward TRBV28, TRBJ1-2 and TRBJ2-5.

These data were also reused for a study on T cells in Graves' hyperthyroidism and ophthalmopathy. That report adds: Among clonotypes expanded in thyroid above 0.001, most were also found in blood.

The V and J genes are TRBV7-6 and TRBJ2-2; D is uncertain. This sequence originates from a woman in her twenties or thirties with Graves disease. Source: peripheral blood mononuclear cells (PBMCs), taken at new diagnosis, from a patient treated with antithyroid drugs. In DNA, the CDR3 is TGTGCCACCTTGGCTGGCGGGGAGCTGTTTTTT. It yields the protein CATLAGGELFF.